Presented here are 27 T cell receptor beta chains from one specimen sequenced in a study of blood T cell repertoires in COVID-19. Assay: immunoSEQ multiplex PCR; the TCRdb copy retains only in-frame clones and omits some. Counted here are about 190,000 clones, roughly 81% occurring once; the ten biggest clones make up roughly 5%. Sequenced input: peripheral blood. These receptors were collected from a woman aged 70-85 years with active or convalescent COVID-19.

This clone was picked up a small number of times. The chain uses TRBV7-9 and TRBJ2-3; 12 bases are a match to TRBD2. Germline V gene data show CDR1 as SEHNR and CDR2 as FQNEAQ (reference sequence). The length of the CDR3 is 15 residues. V was clipped by 2 bases and J by 6 bases; unmatched bases: 3. CDR3 in DNA: TGTGCCAGCAGCTTACTAGCGGGAGGGGCGGATACGCAGTATTTT. Protein sequence: CASSLLAGGADTQYF.

The rearrangement uses TRBV7-3 and TRBJ2-3, with D possibly TRBD2 on 6 matching bases. This CDR3 contains 14 residues. Germline V gene lookup returns CDR1 SGHTA and CDR2 FQGTGA. Deletions cut 5 bases from V and 2 bases from J, with 11 bases between. Written as DNA, the CDR3 is TGTGCCAGCAGCGTTGCGGGGTACACAGATACGCAGTATTTT. It yields the protein CASSVAGYTDTQYF.

This rearrangement joins TRBV7-3 to TRBJ2-1; possibly TRBD1 for D (5 bases). The germline gives CDR1 SGHTA, CDR2 FQGTGA. This CDR3 region has 14 residues. Trimming cost V 1 base and J 4 bases, with 8 bases left between them. CDR3 nucleotide sequence: TGTGCCAGCAGCTTAAAAGGGGCTTACAATGAGCAGTTCTTC. It is translated as CASSLKGAYNEQFF.

V usage is TRBV18 and J usage is TRBJ2-4; weak D call: TRBD1 (6 bases). Trimming shortened V by 3 bases and J by 8 bases, and 11 bases separated the two germline ends. The germline V gene encodes CDR1 KGHSH and CDR2 LQKENI. The CDR3 consists of 13 residues. For the CDR3, the DNA is TGTGCCAGCTCACCCGGGACATCGGACATTCAGTACTTC. Translating it yields CASSPGTSDIQYF.

V usage is TRBV5-1 and J usage is TRBJ2-1, with D possibly matching TRBD2 (5 bases). The CDR3 length is 16 residues. Trimming stripped 5 bases from V and 3 bases from J, with 18 bases between. From germline, CDR1 is SGHRS and CDR2 YFSETQ. The CDR3 DNA is TGCGCCAGCAGATATGACTCTCCACGGGGCTACAATGAGCAGTTCTTC. Encoded protein: CASRYDSPRGYNEQFF.

V usage is TRBV21-1 and J usage is TRBJ2-7; the DNA was not used to check the table's D call, TRBD2. TRBV21-1 is assigned pseudogene status. This CDR3 is built from 15 residues. CDR3 in amino acids: CASSNGLAGYYEQYF. The CDR3, as DNA: TGTGCCAGCAGCAATGGACTAGCGGGATACTACGAGCAGTACTTC.

The chain links TRBV9 to TRBJ2-1; 11 nucleotides agree with TRBD2. Trimming cost V 0 bases and J 9 bases; bases outside gene matches: 5. The length of the CDR3 is 15 residues. The V gene's germline CDR1 is SGDLS and CDR2 YYNGEE. The CDR3 DNA reads TGTGCCAGCAGCGTAGATAGCGGGAGGGGGGGTGAGCAGTTCTTC. The encoded protein is CASSVDSGRGGEQFF.

This chain uses TRBV5-5 with TRBJ2-3; 7 nucleotides match TRBD1. Germline V gene lookup returns CDR1 SGHKS and CDR2 YYEKEE (reference sequence). V lost 1 base and J lost 2; bases outside the gene matches: 7. This CDR3 spans 16 amino acids. The CDR3: CASSLYRGVNTDTQYF. The CDR3 DNA sequence: TGTGCCAGCAGCTTGTACAGGGGAGTCAACACAGATACGCAGTATTTT. The entire variable domain, with the rest obtained from reference TRBV5-5 and TRBJ2-3, is as follows: DAGVTQSPTHLIKTRGQQVTLRCSPISGHKSVSWYQQVLGQGPQFIFQYYEKEERGRGNFPDRFSARQFPNYSSELNVNALLLGDSALYLCASSLYRGVNTDTQYFGPGTRLTVL.

The V gene is TRBV5-4, the J gene TRBJ2-1; 7 nucleotides agree with TRBD1. With V trimmed by 4 bases and J by 0 bases, 4 bases remained unmatched. The CDR3 totals 15 residues. Germline assignment: CDR1 SGHNT and CDR2 YYREEE (reference sequence). CDR3 amino acids: CASSPGQSSYNEQFF. The CDR3 DNA reads TGTGCCAGCAGCCCGGGACAGAGCTCCTACAATGAGCAGTTCTTC.

DNA for the CDR3: TGCGCCAGCAGCTTGAGAGTAGCGGGGCAGGGGAGCAATGAGCAGTTCTTC. Translated, it gives CASSLRVAGQGSNEQFF. The rearrangement links TRBV5-1 to TRBJ2-1; TRBD2 matches at 8 bases. The germline V gene has CDR1 SGHRS and CDR2 YFSETQ. This CDR3 spans 17 amino acids. J was trimmed by 6 bases and V by 1 base; bases with no gene match: 12.

The chain employs TRBV6-5 and TRBJ1-4; D uncertain. V lost 10 bases to trimming and J lost 0 bases, with 9 bases between them. Germline lookup yields CDR1 MNHEY and CDR2 SVGAGI. The CDR3 spans 13 residues. In DNA form, the CDR3 reads TGTGCCACCTCCCAGACAACTAATGAAAAACTGTTTTTT. Its protein is CATSQTTNEKLFF.

This chain uses TRBV12-3 or TRBV12-4 with TRBJ1-2; 9 bases line up with TRBD1. Trimming removed 8 bases from V and 8 bases from J; junction bases left unmatched: 3. The CDR3 is made up of 11 amino acids. The CDR3 DNA sequence: TGTGCCAGCGGGACAGGGCACGGCTACACCTTC. The encoded protein is CASGTGHGYTF.

The chain recombines TRBV2 with TRBJ2-3; 11 nucleotides line up with TRBD2. Germline CDR1 and CDR2: SNHLY and FYNNEI. V shed 5 bases, J shed 0 bases, and the junction held 4 bases outside the gene matches. The CDR3 totals 16 residues. CDR3 in DNA: TGTGCCAGCAGTTACCGACTAGCGGGAAGCACAGATACGCAGTATTTT. Translated, it gives CASSYRLAGSTDTQYF.

The J gene is TRBJ2-3, the V gene TRBV19; TRBD1 agrees at 10 bases. V was clipped by 3 bases and J by 6 bases; unmatched bases: 9. Germline V lookup: CDR1 LNHDA, CDR2 SQIVND (reference sequence). This CDR3 spans 16 amino acids. The CDR3 bases are TGTGCCAGTAGTATGGTGACAGGGGGCAGCCAGGATACGCAGTATTTT. Amino acids: CASSMVTGGSQDTQYF.

CDR3: CASRPGTGVNTEAFF. The CDR3 DNA is TGTGCCAGCCGTCCCGGGACAGGGGTGAACACTGAAGCTTTCTTT. J is TRBJ1-1 and V is TRBV2, with 10 bases that match TRBD1. Germline CDR1 and CDR2: SNHLY and FYNNEI. The CDR3 is 15 residues long. Trimming at V came to 8 bases and at J to 0 bases, leaving 6 bases not matched to a gene.

V usage is TRBV6-5 and J usage is TRBJ2-1; 14 nucleotides align to TRBD2. The CDR3 runs 16 residues. The trim removed 0 bases at V and 9 bases at J, leaving 4 bases unmatched. Looked up from germline, CDR1 is MNHEY and CDR2 is SVGAGI. The CDR3 nucleotides read TGTGCCAGCAGTTACTCGACTAGCGGGAGGGCAGGTGAGCAGTTCTTC. Amino acids: CASSYSTSGRAGEQFF.

The chain employs TRBV7-9 and TRBJ2-5, with a possible D match to TRBD1 (5 bases). The CDR3 contains 13 residues. Trimming stripped 3 bases from V and 0 bases from J, with 5 bases between. Germline CDR1 reads SEHNR; CDR2 reads FQNEAQ (reference sequence). This CDR3 is CASSLDNQETQYF. In nucleotides, the CDR3 is TGTGCCAGCAGCTTGGACAACCAAGAGACCCAGTACTTC.

The chain uses TRBV6-5 and TRBJ2-1; 8 positions match TRBD2. This CDR3 has 15 residues. J was trimmed by 6 bases and V by 8 bases; bases with no gene match: 12. Germline V gene data show CDR1 as MNHEY and CDR2 as SVGAGI. The CDR3 bases are TGTGCCAGCCGAGCGGCGGGAGGCGTCGCCAATGAGCAGTTCTTC. Encoded protein: CASRAAGGVANEQFF.

This clone has a handful of counts. The chain uses TRBV6-5 and TRBJ1-2; D gene ambiguous. V was shortened by 6 bases and J by 5 bases, with 16 bases between the two germline ends. CDR1 is MNHEY, CDR2 SVGAGI, per germline. This CDR3 spans 14 amino acids. CDR3 DNA: TGTGCCAGCAGCCGAGGGCGAGGGCAATATGGCTACACCTTC. Its translation: CASSRGRGQYGYTF.

The rearrangement joins TRBV5-1 to TRBJ1-3, with 7 positions matching TRBD1. Trimming at V came to 0 bases and at J to 0 bases, leaving 9 bases not matched to a gene. CDR1 is SGHRS and CDR2 is YFSETQ in the germline V gene. The CDR3 consists of 18 residues. In DNA form, the CDR3 reads TGCGCCAGCAGCTTGGCCTCTCCAGGGGGGCTCTCTGGAAACACCATATATTTT. Its protein product is CASSLASPGGLSGNTIYF.

The chain combines TRBV5-4 with TRBJ2-1, with a weak D call TRBD1 (5 bases). Between the trimmed V and J ends, which lost 1 base and 4 bases, there was a span of 6 bases. CDR3 size: 13 residues. In germline, CDR1 is SGHNT, CDR2 YYREEE (reference sequence). The CDR3 nucleotides are TGTGCCAGCAGCTTGAAGGGGTACAATGAGCAGTTCTTC. Translation gives CASSLKGYNEQFF. Supplemented by reference TRBV5-4 and TRBJ2-1, the full variable domain reads ETGVTQSPTHLIKTRGQQVTLRCSSQSGHNTVSWYQQALGQGPQFIFQYYREEENGRGNFPPRFSGLQFPNYSSELNVNALELDDSALYLCASSLKGYNEQFFGPGTRLTVL.

V usage is TRBV5-6 and J usage is TRBJ2-5; TRBD1 aligns across 7 bases. V shed 0 bases and J 5 bases; nucleotides not matched to a gene: 13. The V gene's germline CDR1 is SGHDT and CDR2 YYEEEE. The CDR3 contains 17 residues. The CDR3 is CASSLASQGVTRETQYF. CDR3 nucleotides: TGTGCCAGCAGCTTGGCCAGTCAGGGGGTCACAAGGGAGACCCAGTACTTC. Drawing the rest from reference TRBV5-6 and TRBJ2-5, the complete variable domain is DAGVTQSPTHLIKTRGQQVTLRCSPKSGHDTVSWYQQALGQGPQFIFQYYEEEERQRGNFPDRFSGHQFPNYSSELNVNALLLGDSALYLCASSLASQGVTRETQYFGPGTRLLVL.

This rearrangement joins TRBV19 to TRBJ2-2; 12 positions agree with TRBD2. Germline CDR1 reads LNHDA; CDR2 reads SQIVND (reference sequence). With V trimmed by 2 bases and J by 7 bases, 2 bases remained unmatched. This CDR3 has 15 amino acids. In DNA form, the CDR3 reads TGTGCCAGTAGTATACTAGCGGGAGGGAGCGGGGAGCTGTTTTTT. It encodes CASSILAGGSGELFF. The whole variable domain, remainder taken from reference TRBV19 and TRBJ2-2, is DGGITQSPKYLFRKEGQNVTLSCEQNLNHDAMYWYRQDPGQGLRLIYYSQIVNDFQKGDIAEGYSVSREKKESFPLTVTSAQKNPTAFYLCASSILAGGSGELFFGEGSRLTVL.

The gene calls are TRBV19 and TRBJ2-6, with TRBD1 matching 10 bases. V shed 4 bases, J shed 0 bases, and the junction held 3 bases outside the gene matches. Germline V gene lookup returns CDR1 LNHDA and CDR2 SQIVND (reference sequence). The CDR3 runs to 17 residues. The CDR3 loop reads CASSKDRGVSGANVLTF. In DNA, the CDR3 is TGTGCCAGTAGTAAGGACAGGGGGGTCTCTGGGGCCAACGTCCTGACTTTC. Based on the CDR3 plus reference TRBV19 and TRBJ2-6, the full variable domain is DGGITQSPKYLFRKEGQNVTLSCEQNLNHDAMYWYRQDPGQGLRLIYYSQIVNDFQKGDIAEGYSVSREKKESFPLTVTSAQKNPTAFYLCASSKDRGVSGANVLTFGAGSRLTVL.

The sample holds a few counts of this clone. The CDR3, as DNA: TGTGCCAGCAGCTTGAGGGCGGGAGTAGGGAACGAGCAGTTCTTC. Amino acid sequence: CASSLRAGVGNEQFF. The rearrangement joins TRBV5-6 to TRBJ2-1; 7 positions agree with TRBD2. J lost 10 bases, V lost 1 base, and 11 bases had no gene match. The CDR3 covers 15 residues. Germline lookup yields CDR1 SGHDT and CDR2 YYEEEE.

The J gene is TRBJ1-1, the V gene TRBV11-2; D is uncertain. Trimming took off 5 bases at V and 1 base at J, with 11 bases between the two ends. The CDR3 sequence is 14 residues long. CDR1 and CDR2 from the germline V gene are SGHAT and FQNNGV. The CDR3 is CASSLQQPNTEAFF. For the CDR3, the DNA is TGTGCCAGCAGCCTCCAACAGCCGAACACTGAAGCTTTCTTT.

The V and J genes are TRBV28 and TRBJ1-3, with D maybe TRBD1 (5 bases). Germline values: CDR1 MDHEN, CDR2 SYDVKM. The CDR3 is 14 amino acids. V dropped 3 bases and J dropped 2 bases, with 8 bases sitting between them. The CDR3 sequence: CASSFADTGNTIYF. CDR3 DNA: TGTGCCAGCAGTTTCGCGGACACTGGAAACACCATATATTTT. Variable domain in full (rest from reference TRBV28 and TRBJ1-3): DVKVTQSSRYLVKRTGEKVFLECVQDMDHENMFWYRQDPGLGLRLIYFSYDVKMKEKGDIPEGYSVSREKKERFSLILESASTNQTSMYLCASSFADTGNTIYFGEGSWLTVV.